One and the same sample provided the 2 T cell receptor beta chains below, sequenced in a study of T cells in Graves' hyperthyroidism and ophthalmopathy (dated by TCRdb to between 2019 and 2020). The library was produced with multiplex PCR. The instrument was an Illumina HiSeq 2000. Amplification of TCR beta CDR3 regions was carried out from RNA transcripts. A first-round RT-PCR of the TCR CDR3 used the HTBI primer set with the Qiagen OneStep RT-PCR kit. TCRdb reanalyzed the raw reads on its own, using fastp at Q25 for trimming and MiXCR for clone calling, and kept in-frame beta chains. Each entry merges the rows of one CDR3 protein and shows their most common DNA and genes. In all, the sample holds 450,000 to 700,000 distinct CDR3 sequences, and around 45% of those were seen once. The top ten hold 15% to 20% of the sample. What was sequenced was peripheral blood or thyroid tissue (not recorded which). These receptors originate from an adult woman with Graves' disease, either hyperthyroidism or ophthalmopathy (not recorded which).

This chain uses TRBV10-3 with TRBJ1-6, with D uncertain. Germline V CDR1 and CDR2: ENHRY, SYGVKD. Trimming took 2 bases from V and 1 from J, leaving 6 bases between them. CDR3 length equals 15 residues. The CDR3 loop is CAISELGSYNSPLHF. The CDR3 DNA sequence: TGTGCCATCAGTGAGCTGGGGTCCTATAATTCACCCCTCCACTTT.

This chain joins TRBV20-1 and TRBJ2-5, with TRBD1 matching over 10 bases. CDR3 length equals 13 residues. Germline V gene data show CDR1 as DFQATT and CDR2 as SNEGSKA (reference sequence). V trimming: 3 bases; J trimming: 6 bases; junction bases outside the gene matches: 4. The DNA for the CDR3 is TGCAGTGCTAGGGGGGGACAGGGGCAGACCCAGTACTTC. It specifies CSARGGQGQTQYF.